This T cell receptor (beta chain) stems from a study of shared clonotypes between healthy human individuals. Study-wide background: A couple of women and a few men aged 18 to 49 served as donors. General study points: Read depth was anticipated to influence clonotype sharing among donors.

Evenly divided among several immunoSEQ plates was the genomic DNA of each subset. TCRdb's table, derived via immunoSEQ multiplex PCR, lists solely in-frame clones and lacks some. Of approximately 980,000 clones listed, over 60% are singletons. A word on this clone: Its specificity is not known.

The CDR3 is 13 residues long. With 7 bases clipped from V and 5 bases from J, the junction kept 7 bases outside the gene matches. From germline, CDR1 is SNHLY and CDR2 FYNNEI. This rearrangement joins TRBV2 to TRBJ1-1, with 7 bases lining up with TRBD1. This receptor was identified in a man younger than 30 in good health. The sequenced sample was memory CD4+ T cells sorted from blood. Sample subset: CD45RA-negative fraction. The CDR3 bases are TGTGCCAGCATTCAGGGGGGCAAAACTGAAGCTTTCTTT. It specifies CASIQGGKTEAFF.